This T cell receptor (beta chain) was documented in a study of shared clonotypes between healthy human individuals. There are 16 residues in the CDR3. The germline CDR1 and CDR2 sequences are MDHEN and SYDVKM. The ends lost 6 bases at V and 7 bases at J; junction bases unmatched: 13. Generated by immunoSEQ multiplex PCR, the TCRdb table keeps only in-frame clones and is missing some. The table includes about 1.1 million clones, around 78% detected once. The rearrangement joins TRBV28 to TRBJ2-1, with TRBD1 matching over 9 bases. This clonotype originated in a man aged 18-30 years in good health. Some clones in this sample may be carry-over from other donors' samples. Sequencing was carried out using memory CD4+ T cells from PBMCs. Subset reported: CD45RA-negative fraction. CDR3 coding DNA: TGTGCCAGCAGCCTACAGGGGGCGTCCGGACTGAATGAGCAGTTCTTC. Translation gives CASSLQGASGLNEQFF.